These 8 T cell receptor beta chains were sequenced from one sample in a study of blood T cell repertoires in COVID-19. Generated by immunoSEQ multiplex PCR, the TCRdb table keeps only in-frame clones and is missing some. The repertoire holds about 170,000 clones, with about 88% as singletons. The sequenced sample consisted of PBMCs or T cells enriched from blood (not recorded which). These receptors were collected from a woman under 30 who had recovered from COVID-19.

The chain has TRBV7-2 and TRBJ2-7, with a possible D match to TRBD2 (6 bases). Trimming cost V 5 bases and J 2 bases, with 13 bases left between them. The length of the CDR3 is 14 residues. Germline V gene sequence: CDR1 SGHTA, CDR2 FQGNSA. CDR3 residues: CASSGEGGAYEQYF. The CDR3 nucleotides are TGTGCCAGCAGCGGAGAGGGCGGGGCCTACGAGCAGTACTTC.

This clone occurred once. V gene TRBV6-5 combines with J gene TRBJ2-1; TRBD1 matches at 7 bases. V dropped 4 bases and J dropped 7; count of bases not matched to a gene: 13. Germline lookup yields CDR1 MNHEY and CDR2 SVGAGI. This CDR3 comprises 16 residues. This chain's CDR3 is CASSSYRDSLGNEQFF. The CDR3 DNA follows: TGTGCCAGCAGTTCCTACCGGGACAGTTTAGGGAATGAGCAGTTCTTC.

The chain links TRBV4-3 to TRBJ2-1; D perhaps matches TRBD2 (6 bases). The CDR3 runs 16 residues. From germline, CDR1 is LGHNA and CDR2 YSLEER. Trimming cost V 0 bases and J 4 bases, with 13 bases left between them. In DNA form, the CDR3 reads TGCGCCAGCAGCCAAGATCCAGTTGGAGGGTACAATGAGCAGTTCTTC. This gives the protein CASSQDPVGGYNEQFF.

V usage is TRBV7-2 and J usage is TRBJ2-7, with a weak D call TRBD1 (6 bases). CDR3 length: 14 amino acids. The germline V gene encodes CDR1 SGHTA and CDR2 FQGNSA. The V end lost 5 bases, the J end lost 0 bases, and 11 bases lay between the germline ends. As DNA, the CDR3 is TGTGCCAGCAGCCGGACAGTCAGCTCCTACGAGCAGTACTTC. Translated, it gives CASSRTVSSYEQYF. Supplemented by reference TRBV7-2 and TRBJ2-7, the full variable domain reads GAGVSQSPSNKVTEKGKDVELRCDPISGHTALYWYRQSLGQGLEFLIYFQGNSAPDKSGLPSDRFSAERTGGSVSTLTIQRTQQEDSAVYLCASSRTVSSYEQYFGPGTRLTVT.

This chain joins TRBV3-1 (or the pseudogene TRBV3-2) and TRBJ1-2; 8 bases line up with TRBD1. CDR1 and CDR2 (germline): LGHDT, YNNKEL (reference sequence). CDR3 size: 15 residues. V lost 4 bases, J lost 3 bases, and 7 bases stayed unmatched. Here the CDR3 reads CASSRKGQGDYGYTF. CDR3 nucleotide sequence: TGTGCCAGCAGCCGAAAAGGACAGGGCGACTATGGCTACACCTTC.

The genes are TRBV6-2 or TRBV6-3 and TRBJ2-7; D gene unclear. The CDR3 has 14 amino acids. Germline V gene sequence: CDR1 MNHEY, CDR2 SVGEGT. V dropped 0 bases and J dropped 0 bases, with 6 bases sitting between them. CDR3 residues: CASSYSYSSYEQYF. In DNA, the CDR3 is TGTGCCAGCAGTTACTCGTACAGCTCCTACGAGCAGTACTTC.

This CDR3 reads CASSYPDRGLYNSPLHF. The CDR3 DNA reads TGTGCCAGCAGTTACCCGGACAGGGGTTTATATAATTCACCCCTCCACTTT. The V gene is TRBV6-7, the J gene TRBJ1-6, with 9 nucleotides matching TRBD1. TRBV6-7 is an ORF for which the function is uncertain. Unmatched junction bases numbered 6, after V lost 2 bases and J lost 4 bases. The CDR3 totals 17 residues.

V is TRBV19 and J is TRBJ1-1; D gene uncertain. Trimming took off 4 bases at V and 4 bases at J, with 13 bases between the two ends. The CDR3 totals 14 residues. Germline V lookup: CDR1 LNHDA, CDR2 SQIVND (reference sequence). The DNA for the CDR3 is TGTGCCAGTAGTAGGCGAAGTGGAGGCACTGAAGCTTTCTTT. Encoded protein: CASSRRSGGTEAFF.